One and the same sample provided the 3 T cell receptor beta chains below, sequenced in a study of metastatic and nonmetastatic thyroid tumors. TCRdb used MiXCR to call clones anew from the PCR reads. The sample contains about 93,000 clones, roughly 13% of which appear only once. No treatment had been given to any patient before thyroid surgery. Sample: blood. These receptors came from a female donor with papillary thyroid cancer or a benign thyroid nodule (not recorded which). Some clones in this sample may be carry-over from other donors' samples.

This clone was found many times. The chain uses TRBV28 and TRBJ1-1; perhaps TRBD1 as D (6 bases). Per the germline V gene, CDR1 is MDHEN and CDR2 is SYDVKM. Trimming removed 6 bases at V and 1 base at J, with 21 bases between. The CDR3 is 17 amino acids. CDR3 sequence reads: CASSLSLDQGWNTEAFF. DNA for the CDR3: TGTGCCAGCAGCCTCAGTTTAGATCAGGGGTGGAACACTGAAGCTTTCTTT.

This clone has ten or more counts. A much more abundant neighbour one base away suggests this may be a read error. In the same sample, other DNA sequences code for this CDR3. The rearrangement links TRBV3-1 to TRBJ2-7, with 7 bases lining up with TRBD2. This CDR3 contains 13 residues. After removal of 4 bases from V and 7 bases from J, the junction contained 7 bases not matched to a gene. Germline CDR1 and CDR2: LGHDT and YNNKEL (reference sequence). DNA of the CDR3: TGTGCCAGCAGCCGGGGGGAGGGACGTGAGCAGTACTTC. This encodes CASSRGEGREQYF.

The sample holds a few counts of this clone. The genes are TRBV29-1 and TRBJ2-1; D may be TRBD1 (6 bases). The CDR3 has 13 amino acids. V was shortened by 6 bases and J by 5 bases, with 14 bases between the two germline ends. Germline assignment: CDR1 SQVTM and CDR2 ANQGSEA. CDR3 bases: TGCAGCGTCGGACAGACAGAGAACAATGAGCAGTTCTTC. Translation gives CSVGQTENNEQFF.